This TCR beta chain was recovered during a study of cytomegalovirus exposure and HLA in healthy donors. Whole-study findings and limits: Accounts indicate the classifier identified cytomegalovirus status with strong specificity and sensitivity. According to a later analysis, TCR clusters from the first cohort tended to co-occur in the 90 to 150 validation repertoires. In vitro work confirmed that a few CMV-associated chains recognize CMV antigens. For most TCR sequences rarity was the rule, although some public TCRs occurred in many donors.

Regarding this clone: Its antigen is still unknown.

Germline V gene data show CDR1 as SGHDT and CDR2 as YYEEEE. V lost 5 bases and J lost 5, with 13 bases in between. The CDR3 length is 13 residues. Assay used: immunoSEQ multiplex PCR; TCRdb lists only in-frame clones, some missing. Of over 45,000 clones detected, 90% appear once; the ten largest clones hold about 0.95%. V usage is TRBV5-6 and J usage is TRBJ2-5; tentatively, D is TRBD1 (5 bases). The sequenced sample was PBMCs. This receptor was taken from a man younger than 35 in good health and CMV-seronegative. This chain's CDR3 is CASSSQGPETQYF. DNA of the CDR3: TGTGCCAGCAGTTCCCAGGGTCCGGAGACCCAGTACTTC.